These T cell receptor beta chains were read from a single sample in a study of STAT5B mutations in CD4+ large granular lymphocyte leukemia. Assay: immunoSEQ multiplex PCR; the TCRdb copy retains only in-frame clones and omits some. This sample has tens of thousands of clones, with more than 70% found just once. Sequencing was carried out using CD4+ T cells from blood buffy coats. These TCRs come from a human donor in good health. Each CDR3 is given with its conserved first and last residue. The D gene is left open where the match is weak. Size is omitted from some rows. Given values are once, few, many or a class for expanded clones.

d_gene,v_gene,j_gene,abundance,CDR3nt,CDR3aa
.,TRBV7-9,TRBJ1-1,.,TGTGCCAGCAGCTTACAGGGACCGAACACTGAAGCTTTCTTT,CASSLQGPNTEAFF
TRBD1,TRBV30,TRBJ1-3,.,TGTGCCTGGAGTCGCGGGACAGGGGTCGGAAACACCATATATTTT,CAWSRGTGVGNTIYF
.,TRBV15,TRBJ2-1,.,TGTGCCACCAGCAGAGATTTGAATGAGCAGTTCTTC,CATSRDLNEQFF
.,TRBV7-9,TRBJ1-1,.,TGTGCCAGCAGCACCAGGGGGAACACTGAAGCTTTCTTT,CASSTRGNTEAFF
.,TRBV19,TRBJ2-1,.,TGTGCCAGTACCCAGACGGGCTCCTACAATGAGCAGTTCTTC,CASTQTGSYNEQFF
TRBD2,TRBV5-1,TRBJ2-3,.,TGCGCCAGCAGCTTTTTAGCGGGCGGCACAGATACGCAGTATTTT,CASSFLAGGTDTQYF
TRBD1,TRBV2,TRBJ2-5,once,TGTGCCAGCACCTTGACCTGGGACAGGTTGGAGACCCAGTACTTC,CASTLTWDRLETQYF
.,TRBV7-9,TRBJ2-7,.,TGTGCCAGCAGCGGGAGGAGTTCTATCGAGCAGTACTTC,CASSGRSSIEQYF
TRBD1,TRBV11-3,TRBJ2-7,once,TGTGCCAGCAGCTTAGCCCCAGGGGGCTCCTACGAGCAGTACTTC,CASSLAPGGSYEQYF
.,TRBV2,TRBJ2-5,.,TGTGCCAGCACCCCGGCCGGGGAGAAGACCCAGTACTTC,CASTPAGEKTQYF
.,TRBV5-1,TRBJ2-3,.,TGCGCCAGCTCCGAGGACTTGGGCGGGGATACGCAGTATTTT,CASSEDLGGDTQYF
.,TRBV7-8,TRBJ1-2,.,TGTGCCAGCAGCTTAGCGTGGGCGGCGGTAGATGGCTACACCTTC,CASSLAWAAVDGYTF
TRBD2,TRBV27,TRBJ2-2,.,TGTGCCAGCAGTTTTTACAGGGGGACTAGCGGTTACACCGGGGAGCTGTTTTTT,CASSFYRGTSGYTGELFF
TRBD2,TRBV7-2,TRBJ2-7,.,TGTGCCAGCAGCTTAATCCCCTCAGGACTAGCGGGCTACGAGCAGTACTTC,CASSLIPSGLAGYEQYF
.,TRBV15,TRBJ2-1,once,TGTGCCACCAGCAGAGATTGGGGCAATGAGCAGTTCTTC,CATSRDWGNEQFF
.,TRBV7-9,TRBJ2-4,once,TGTGCCAGCAGCGCCCCGGGACAACCAAAAAACATTCAGTACTTC,CASSAPGQPKNIQYF
.,TRBV18,TRBJ2-5,.,TGTGCCAGCTCCCTAGGGGGACAAGAGACCCAGTACTTC,CASSLGGQETQYF
.,TRBV5-1,TRBJ1-2,.,TGCGCCAGCAGCTTGGAAGGCGACTATGGCTACACCTTC,CASSLEGDYGYTF
.,TRBV9,TRBJ2-5,once,TGTGCCAGCAGCTTGGGACAAGGTATCCAAGAGACCCAGTACTTC,CASSLGQGIQETQYF
.,TRBV6-1,TRBJ2-5,.,TGTGCCAGCAGTGAAGGGGGGAGGAAGACCCAGTACTTC,CASSEGGRKTQYF
.,TRBV5-1,TRBJ2-5,.,TGCGCCAGCAGCTCGAACGTAGGGGGGCCCAAAGAGACCCAGTACTTC,CASSSNVGGPKETQYF
.,TRBV5-6,TRBJ2-1,.,TGTGCCAGCAGCTACTTTTATGGGGTTACGGTTTACAATGAGCAGTTCTTC,CASSYFYGVTVYNEQFF
.,TRBV20-1,TRBJ2-5,few,TGCAGTGCTCCATCAGGGTCGACCCAGTACTTC,CSAPSGSTQYF
.,TRBV7-2,TRBJ1-1,.,TGTGCCAGCAGCTTAGCGCAGGGCCTTGAAGCTTTCTTT,CASSLAQGLEAFF
TRBD1,TRBV6-1,TRBJ2-4,.,TGTGCCAGCAGTGATAGACAGGGGGATTCGGCCATTCAGTACTTC,CASSDRQGDSAIQYF
TRBD1,TRBV18,TRBJ2-1,.,TGTGCCAGCTCATCAGCCGGGACAGGGGGCTACAATGAGCAGTTCTTC,CASSSAGTGGYNEQFF
.,TRBV5-6,TRBJ1-6,.,TGTGCCAGCAGCTCCCGGGTCACCTCAAGCTCACCCCTCCACTTT,CASSSRVTSSSPLHF
.,TRBV25-1,TRBJ2-7,.,TGTGCCAGCAGTGAATATGACCCCTTTGGGGTGTACTTC,CASSEYDPFGVYF
TRBD1,TRBV5-4,TRBJ1-4,.,TGTGCCAGCAGCGTAAAGACAGGGGTAAATGAAAAACTGTTTTTT,CASSVKTGVNEKLFF
TRBD1,TRBV11-2,TRBJ2-7,.,TGTGCCAGCAGCTTAGAAGACAGGGTCGTCAACGAGCAGTACTTC,CASSLEDRVVNEQYF
TRBD1,TRBV7-9,TRBJ1-1,few,TGTGCCAGCAGCTGGGGAGGGGGCGAGTATACTGAAGCTTTCTTT,CASSWGGGEYTEAFF
TRBD1,TRBV28,TRBJ2-7,.,TGTGCCAGCACCTCCGGGACAGGGACCTACGAGCAGTACTTC,CASTSGTGTYEQYF
TRBD2,TRBV4-2,TRBJ2-7,few,TGTGCCAGCAGCCAAGAAATTACTAGCGACTCCTACGAGCAGTACTTC,CASSQEITSDSYEQYF
.,TRBV4-2,TRBJ1-2,few,TGTGCCAGCAGCCAAGCTGGAAACAACTATGGCTACACCTTC,CASSQAGNNYGYTF
TRBD2,TRBV5-1,TRBJ2-1,once,TGCGCCAGCAGCTTGGGGCCGGGACTAGGAGGTCAGGCCTTCAATGAGCAGTTCTTC,CASSLGPGLGGQAFNEQFF
TRBD1,TRBV19,TRBJ2-6,.,TGTGCCAGCCGGATGGGACAGGGTTCAGGGGCCAACGTCCTGACTTTC,CASRMGQGSGANVLTF
.,TRBV9,TRBJ2-3,.,TGTGCCAGCAGCGTAGGAAGCGGAGCAGCCTTTAGCACAGATACGCAGTATTTT,CASSVGSGAAFSTDTQYF
.,TRBV7-2,TRBJ2-1,.,TGTGCCAGCAGCTTAGTCTCAGGGAGCTCCTACAATGAGCAGTTCTTC,CASSLVSGSSYNEQFF
.,TRBV18,TRBJ1-2,.,TGTGCCAGCTCATTCAACGCACGTGGCTACACCTTC,CASSFNARGYTF
.,TRBV5-1,TRBJ2-3,.,TGCGCCAGCAGGAGCTTAGCGGTGCTCAACACAGATACGCAGTATTTT,CASRSLAVLNTDTQYF
.,TRBV18,TRBJ2-7,.,TGTGCCAGCTCGGCAGCTTCCTACGAGCAGTACTTC,CASSAASYEQYF
TRBD2,TRBV10-3,TRBJ2-7,few,TGTGCCACCATCATGGCTAGCGGACCTTCCTACGAGCAGTACTTC,CATIMASGPSYEQYF
TRBD2,TRBV7-2,TRBJ2-1,.,TGTGCCAGCAGCTTAACAGTGGGAGGGCCAAATGAGCAGTTCTTC,CASSLTVGGPNEQFF
.,TRBV19,TRBJ2-5,.,TGTGCCAGTACCCCGAAGGGTGAAGGGGAGACCCAGTACTTC,CASTPKGEGETQYF
.,TRBV19,TRBJ2-1,.,TGTGCCAGTAGTATGAGGCAAGTAATCCCAACCTACAATGAGCAGTTCTTC,CASSMRQVIPTYNEQFF
.,TRBV2,TRBJ1-5,.,TGTGCCAGCAGTGAAGGGGTCAGGGATCAGCCCCAGCATTTT,CASSEGVRDQPQHF
.,TRBV5-1,TRBJ1-1,.,TGCGCCAGCAGCTTGGGTGGAGGGGCAGGGAACACTGAAGCTTTCTTT,CASSLGGGAGNTEAFF
TRBD1,TRBV9,TRBJ2-1,.,TGTGCCAGCAGCGTCGACAGGGCCCTATTCGAAGGGCAGTTCTTC,CASSVDRALFEGQFF
.,TRBV28,TRBJ1-2,.,TGTGCCAGCAGTTTATCCCTCCCGCAGGGCCGCCAATACACCTTC,CASSLSLPQGRQYTF
.,TRBV14,TRBJ1-4,.,TGTGCCAGCAGCCAAGAAGGTGAAAAACTGTTTTTT,CASSQEGEKLFF
.,TRBV5-6,TRBJ2-1,.,TGTGCCAGCAGCTGGATGACAGACTCACGAACCTACAATGAGCAGTTCTTC,CASSWMTDSRTYNEQFF
.,TRBV6-6,TRBJ2-7,.,TGTGCCAGCAGCAGCGTCTACGAGCAGTACTTC,CASSSVYEQYF
TRBD1,TRBV5-1,TRBJ2-7,.,TGCGCCAGCAGCTTCACCGGGACAGGGATATTGCGAGAGCAGTACTTC,CASSFTGTGILREQYF
.,TRBV5-6,TRBJ1-5,.,TGTGCCAGCAGCTCGAAGCCCGGGGGGAATAGCAATCAGCCCCAGCATTTT,CASSSKPGGNSNQPQHF
TRBD1,TRBV9,TRBJ1-1,few,TGTGCCAGCAGCCCCCGAGGGGGCGGTGAAGCTTTCTTT,CASSPRGGGEAFF
.,TRBV7-8,TRBJ1-2,.,TGTGCCAGCAGCTTAGATTACTATGGCTACACCTTC,CASSLDYYGYTF
TRBD2,TRBV5-4,TRBJ2-2,.,TGTGCCAGCAGCTCCTCGGGACTAGCGGGTTTCCCCGGGGAGCTGTTTTTT,CASSSSGLAGFPGELFF
TRBD2,TRBV5-6,TRBJ2-3,.,TGTGCCAGCAGCTTGTTGGGCGGGAGGGCCAAGGGTGAAGATACGCAGTATTTT,CASSLLGGRAKGEDTQYF
TRBD1,TRBV2,TRBJ1-1,few,TGTGCCAGCACCTACAGGGGTGCCCCTGAAGCTTTCTTT,CASTYRGAPEAFF